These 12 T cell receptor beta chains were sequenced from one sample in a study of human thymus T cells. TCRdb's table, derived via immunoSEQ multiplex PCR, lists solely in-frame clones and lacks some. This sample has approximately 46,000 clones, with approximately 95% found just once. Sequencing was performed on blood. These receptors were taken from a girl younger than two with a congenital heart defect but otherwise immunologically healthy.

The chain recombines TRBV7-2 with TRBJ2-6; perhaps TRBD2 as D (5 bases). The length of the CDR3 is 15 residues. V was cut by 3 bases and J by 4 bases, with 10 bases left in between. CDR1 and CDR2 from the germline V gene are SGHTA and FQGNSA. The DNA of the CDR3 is TGTGCCAGCAGCTTTAGGTCGGGAGGGGCCAACGTCCTGACTTTC. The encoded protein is CASSFRSGGANVLTF.

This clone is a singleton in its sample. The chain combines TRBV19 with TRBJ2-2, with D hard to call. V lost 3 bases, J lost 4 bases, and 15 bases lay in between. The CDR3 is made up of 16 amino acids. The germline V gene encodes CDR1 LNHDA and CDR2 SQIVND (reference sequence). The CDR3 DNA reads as TGTGCCAGTAGTATCCCAAAGGGCACTACCACCGGGGAGCTGTTTTTT. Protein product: CASSIPKGTTTGELFF.

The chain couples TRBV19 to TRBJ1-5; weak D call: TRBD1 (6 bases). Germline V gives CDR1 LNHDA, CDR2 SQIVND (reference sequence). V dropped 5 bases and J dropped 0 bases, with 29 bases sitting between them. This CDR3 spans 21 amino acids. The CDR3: CASSGGVWDKYSLNSNQPQHF. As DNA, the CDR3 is TGTGCCAGTAGTGGTGGTGTCTGGGACAAATATTCCCTTAATAGCAATCAGCCCCAGCATTTT.

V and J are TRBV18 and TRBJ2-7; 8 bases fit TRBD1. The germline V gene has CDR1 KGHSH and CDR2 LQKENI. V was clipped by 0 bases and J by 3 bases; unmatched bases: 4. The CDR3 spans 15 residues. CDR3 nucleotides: TGTGCCAGCTCACCACCCGGGACAGGCCACTACGAGCAGTACTTC. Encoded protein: CASSPPGTGHYEQYF.

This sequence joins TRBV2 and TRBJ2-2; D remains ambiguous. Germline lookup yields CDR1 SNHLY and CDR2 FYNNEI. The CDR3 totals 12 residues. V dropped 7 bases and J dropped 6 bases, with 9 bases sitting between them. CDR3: CASTSHPGELFF. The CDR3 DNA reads TGTGCCAGCACTTCCCATCCCGGGGAGCTGTTTTTT.

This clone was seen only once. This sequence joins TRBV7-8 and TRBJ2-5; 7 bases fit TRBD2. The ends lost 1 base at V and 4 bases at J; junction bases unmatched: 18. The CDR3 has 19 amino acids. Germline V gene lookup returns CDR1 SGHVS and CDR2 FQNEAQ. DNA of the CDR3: TGTGCCAGCAGCTTAGTTGGGCTAGCGGAATATGGAAGGCGAGAGACCCAGTACTTC. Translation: CASSLVGLAEYGRRETQYF.

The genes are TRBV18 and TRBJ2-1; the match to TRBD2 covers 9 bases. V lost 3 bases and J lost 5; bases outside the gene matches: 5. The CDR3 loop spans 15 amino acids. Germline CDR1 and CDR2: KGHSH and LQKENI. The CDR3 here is CASSPLAGANNEQFF. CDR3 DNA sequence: TGTGCCAGCTCACCCTTAGCGGGAGCAAACAATGAGCAGTTCTTC. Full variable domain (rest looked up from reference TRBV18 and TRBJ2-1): NAGVMQNPRHLVRRRGQEARLRCSPMKGHSHVYWYRQLPEEGLKFMVYLQKENIIDESGMPKERFSAEFPKEGPSILRIQQVVRGDSAAYFCASSPLAGANNEQFFGPGTRLTVL.

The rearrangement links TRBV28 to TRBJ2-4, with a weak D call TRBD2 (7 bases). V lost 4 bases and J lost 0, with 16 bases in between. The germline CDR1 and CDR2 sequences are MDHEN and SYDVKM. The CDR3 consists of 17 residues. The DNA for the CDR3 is TGTGCCAGCAGTTCTCTACAGGGCGGGAGAGCCAAAAACATTCAGTACTTC. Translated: CASSSLQGGRAKNIQYF.

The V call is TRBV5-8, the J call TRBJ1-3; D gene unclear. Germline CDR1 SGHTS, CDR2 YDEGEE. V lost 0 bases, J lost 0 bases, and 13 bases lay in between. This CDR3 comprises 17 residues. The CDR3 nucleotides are TGTGCCAGCAGCTTGGGGGCACAGTTCCTCTCTGGAAACACCATATATTTT. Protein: CASSLGAQFLSGNTIYF.

Here the CDR3 reads CASSWKRSSYNEQFF. For the CDR3, the DNA is TGTGCCAGCAGCTGGAAGCGGAGCTCCTACAATGAGCAGTTCTTC. The chain recombines TRBV7-8 with TRBJ2-1; perhaps TRBD2 as D (5 bases). Germline V gives CDR1 SGHVS, CDR2 FQNEAQ. The V gene lost 4 bases and the J gene lost 0 bases, with 10 bases spanning the gap. The length of the CDR3 is 15 residues.

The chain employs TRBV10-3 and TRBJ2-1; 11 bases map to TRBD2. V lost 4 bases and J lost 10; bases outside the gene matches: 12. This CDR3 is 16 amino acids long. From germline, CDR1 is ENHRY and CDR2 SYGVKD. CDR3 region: CAISGNSGRESNEQFF. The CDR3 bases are TGTGCCATCAGTGGAAATAGCGGGAGGGAATCCAACGAGCAGTTCTTC.

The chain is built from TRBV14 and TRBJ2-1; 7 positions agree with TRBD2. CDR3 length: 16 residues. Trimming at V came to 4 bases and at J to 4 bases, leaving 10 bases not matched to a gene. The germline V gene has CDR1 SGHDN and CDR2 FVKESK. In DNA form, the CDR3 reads TGTGCCAGCAGCCTGCTGGTGTCTAGCGGATACAATGAGCAGTTCTTC. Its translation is CASSLLVSSGYNEQFF.